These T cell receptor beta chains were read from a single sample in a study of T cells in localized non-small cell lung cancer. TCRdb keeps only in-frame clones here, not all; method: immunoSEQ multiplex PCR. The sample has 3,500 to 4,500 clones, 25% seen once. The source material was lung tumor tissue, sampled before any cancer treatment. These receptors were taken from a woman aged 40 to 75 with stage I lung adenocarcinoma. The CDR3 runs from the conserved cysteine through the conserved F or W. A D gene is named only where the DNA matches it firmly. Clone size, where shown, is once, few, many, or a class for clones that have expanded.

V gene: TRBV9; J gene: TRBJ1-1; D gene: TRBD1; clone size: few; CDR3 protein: CASSAFSGGPNTEAFF; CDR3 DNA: TGTGCCAGCAGCGCCTTCTCAGGGGGCCCGAACACTGAAGCTTTCTTT
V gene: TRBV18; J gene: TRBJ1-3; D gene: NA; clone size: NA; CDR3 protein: CASSPGGSGNTIYF; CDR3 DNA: TGTGCCAGCTCACCGGGGGGTTCTGGAAACACCATATATTTT
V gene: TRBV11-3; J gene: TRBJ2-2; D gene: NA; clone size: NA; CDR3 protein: CASSRRELNTGELFF; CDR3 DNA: TGTGCCAGCAGCCGAAGGGAGCTGAACACCGGGGAGCTGTTTTTT
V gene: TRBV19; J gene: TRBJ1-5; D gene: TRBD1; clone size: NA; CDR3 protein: CASSMGQGLNQPQHF; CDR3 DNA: TGTGCCAGTAGTATGGGACAGGGGTTAAATCAGCCCCAGCATTTT
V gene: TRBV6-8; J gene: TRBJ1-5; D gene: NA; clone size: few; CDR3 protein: CASSQGLNQPQHF; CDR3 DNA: TGTGCCAGCAGCCAAGGCCTTAATCAGCCCCAGCATTTT
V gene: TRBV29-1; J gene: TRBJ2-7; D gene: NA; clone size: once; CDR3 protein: CSVLSGTPSYEQYF; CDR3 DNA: TGCAGCGTTTTATCCGGGACACCATCGTACGAGCAGTACTTC
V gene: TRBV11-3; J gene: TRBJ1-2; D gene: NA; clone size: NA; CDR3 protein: CASSLGLVGGGPFNYGYTF; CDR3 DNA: TGTGCCAGCAGCTTAGGGTTAGTGGGCGGGGGACCGTTTAACTATGGCTACACCTTC
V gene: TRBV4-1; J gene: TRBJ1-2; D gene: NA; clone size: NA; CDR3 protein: CASRSDQDGGYTF; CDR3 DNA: TGCGCCAGCAGGTCCGACCAGGACGGAGGCTACACCTTC
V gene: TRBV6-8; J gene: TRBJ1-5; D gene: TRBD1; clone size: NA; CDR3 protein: CASSYSGQGRRNQPQHF; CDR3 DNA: TGTGCCAGCAGTTACTCCGGACAGGGACGAAGGAATCAGCCCCAGCATTTT
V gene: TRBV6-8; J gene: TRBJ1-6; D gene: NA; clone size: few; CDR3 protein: CASSFQSSPLHF; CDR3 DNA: TGTGCCAGCAGTTTTCAATCCTCACCCCTCCACTTT